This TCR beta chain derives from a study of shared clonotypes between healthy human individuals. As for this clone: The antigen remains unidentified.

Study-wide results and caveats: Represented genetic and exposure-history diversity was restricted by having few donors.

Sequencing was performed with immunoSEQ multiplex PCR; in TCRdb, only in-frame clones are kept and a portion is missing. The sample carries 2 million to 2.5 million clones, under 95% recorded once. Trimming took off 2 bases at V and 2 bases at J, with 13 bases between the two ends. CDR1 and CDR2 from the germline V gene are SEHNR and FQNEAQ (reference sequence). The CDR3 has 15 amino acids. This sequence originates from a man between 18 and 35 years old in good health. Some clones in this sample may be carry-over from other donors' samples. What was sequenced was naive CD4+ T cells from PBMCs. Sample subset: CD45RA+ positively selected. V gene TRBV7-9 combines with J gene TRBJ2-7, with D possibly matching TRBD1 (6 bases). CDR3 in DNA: TGTGCCAGCAGCTTACTAGACAGGTCAGCCTACGAGCAGTACTTC. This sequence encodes CASSLLDRSAYEQYF.